The present T cell receptor beta chain was sequenced within a study of Graves' ophthalmopathy and Graves' hyperthyroidism. Trimming took 5 bases from V and 1 from J; bases not matched to a gene: 9. This CDR3 has 17 amino acids. Germline V lookup: CDR1 SEHNR, CDR2 FQNEAQ (reference sequence). TCR beta CDR3 regions were amplified from RNA transcripts. First-round RT-PCR used HTBI primers; second-round multiplex PCR followed. TCRdb re-called the multiplex PCR reads with MiXCR, one entry per CDR3 protein. The sample includes 600,000 to 700,000 distinct CDR3 sequences, more than 40% of them seen just once. The sample holds many counts of this clonotype.

Sequenced input: peripheral blood. The receptor was isolated from an adult man with Graves' ophthalmopathy. J is TRBJ1-1 and V is TRBV7-9; 11 bases line up with TRBD1. The CDR3 loop reads CASSPRTGGFRNTEAFF. The CDR3 bases are TGTGCCAGCAGCCCAAGGACAGGGGGCTTCCGGAACACTGAAGCTTTCTTT.